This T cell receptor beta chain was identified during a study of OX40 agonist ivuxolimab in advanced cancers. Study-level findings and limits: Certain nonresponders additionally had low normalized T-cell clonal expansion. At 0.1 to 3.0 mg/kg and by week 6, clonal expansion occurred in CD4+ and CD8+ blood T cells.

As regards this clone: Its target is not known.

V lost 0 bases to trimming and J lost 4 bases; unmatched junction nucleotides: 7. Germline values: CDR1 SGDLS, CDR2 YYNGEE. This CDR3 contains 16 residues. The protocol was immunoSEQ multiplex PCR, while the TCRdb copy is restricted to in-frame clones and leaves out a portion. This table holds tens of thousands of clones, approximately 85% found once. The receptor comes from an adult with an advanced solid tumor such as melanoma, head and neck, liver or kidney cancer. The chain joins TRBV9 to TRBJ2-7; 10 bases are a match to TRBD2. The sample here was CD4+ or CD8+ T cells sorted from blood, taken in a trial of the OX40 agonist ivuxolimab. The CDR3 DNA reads TGTGCCAGCAGCGTAGGAGCGGGGGGGCCAGAGTACGAGCAGTACTTC. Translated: CASSVGAGGPEYEQYF.